Reported below is one T cell receptor (beta chain). The data originate from a study of shared clonotypes between healthy human individuals. The protocol was immunoSEQ multiplex PCR, while the TCRdb copy is restricted to in-frame clones and leaves out a portion. Here the sample spans 2 million to 3 million clones, approximately 94% being singletons. The clonotype comes from a man between 18 and 29 years old in good health. Some clones in this sample may be carry-over from other donors' samples. Sequencing was performed on naive CD4+ T cells from PBMCs. Subset: CD45RA+ positively selected.

The CDR3 bases are TGTGCCAGCAGCTTAAGCCGTCTTGGTCTAGCGTTTATTGGAGGACGCACAGATACGCAGTATTTT. Translation: CASSLSRLGLAFIGGRTDTQYF. This chain connects TRBV7-8 to TRBJ2-3; D perhaps matches TRBD2 (6 bases). CDR3 length: 22 residues. CDR1 is SGHVS, CDR2 FQNEAQ, per germline. The V end was cut by 2 bases, the J end by 1 base, with 31 bases between.